This is a list of T cell receptor beta chains from one sample in a study of blood T cell repertoires in COVID-19. The data were produced by immunoSEQ multiplex PCR, yet TCRdb's version contains in-frame clones alone and is incomplete. The sample contains over 200,000 clones, over 75% of which appear only once. The sequencing input was PBMCs or T cells enriched from blood (not recorded which). The receptor set was obtained from a man in his late teens or twenties who had recovered from COVID-19. CDR3s include the opening cysteine and the closing phenylalanine or tryptophan. A D gene is named only where the DNA matches it firmly. Clone size is not always given. Where it is, it says once, few, many or a class for expanded clones.

J: TRBJ2-7; size: -; D: TRBD2; V: TRBV7-2; DNA: TGTGCCAGCAGCCACCCGACTAGCGGGAGCGCAGAGCAGTACTTC; CDR3: CASSHPTSGSAEQYF
J: TRBJ2-1; size: -; D: -; V: TRBV3-1/TRBV3-2; DNA: TGTGCCAGCAGCCAAGTCCGCCTGGTGAGCGATGAGCAGTTCTTC; CDR3: CASSQVRLVSDEQFF
J: TRBJ1-1; size: -; D: TRBD1; V: TRBV5-1; DNA: TGCGCCAGCAGCTTGGAGGGGGCGGCCACTGAAGCTTTCTTT; CDR3: CASSLEGAATEAFF
J: TRBJ1-2; size: few; D: TRBD1; V: TRBV28; DNA: TGTGCCAGCACGCCAGAAAGCACAGGGGGAGGCTATGGCTACACCTTC; CDR3: CASTPESTGGGYGYTF
J: TRBJ2-3; size: -; D: -; V: TRBV6-5; DNA: TGTGCCAGCAGTTACCGACAGAGCACAGATACGCAGTATTTT; CDR3: CASSYRQSTDTQYF
J: TRBJ1-5; size: -; D: -; V: TRBV4-1; DNA: TGCGCCAGCAGCCAAGATCGGTTCAATCAGCCCCAGCATTTT; CDR3: CASSQDRFNQPQHF
J: TRBJ1-1; size: -; D: -; V: TRBV27; DNA: TGTGCCAGCAGTTTTCAGGTGAACACTGAAGCTTTCTTT; CDR3: CASSFQVNTEAFF
J: TRBJ1-5; size: -; D: TRBD1; V: TRBV2; DNA: TGTGCCAGCAGCTTCGGACAGGGGAGTCAGCCCCAGCATTTT; CDR3: CASSFGQGSQPQHF
J: TRBJ1-3; size: -; D: TRBD1; V: TRBV5-5; DNA: TGTGCCTCCCGAGAAGGGGGCCTATTCACTGGAAACACCATATATTTT; CDR3: CASREGGLFTGNTIYF
J: TRBJ2-5; size: -; D: TRBD2; V: TRBV5-1; DNA: TGCGCCAGCAGCTTGGATACTAGCGCAGAGACCCAGTACTTC; CDR3: CASSLDTSAETQYF
J: TRBJ2-1; size: -; D: -; V: TRBV11-2; DNA: TGTGCCAGCAGCTTAGGACTAGTCGAGCAGTTCTTC; CDR3: CASSLGLVEQFF
J: TRBJ2-7; size: -; D: -; V: TRBV7-9; DNA: TGTGCCAGCAGCTTTGGGCGGGCCTCCTACGAGCAGTACTTC; CDR3: CASSFGRASYEQYF
J: TRBJ2-1; size: -; D: TRBD1; V: TRBV9; DNA: TGTGCCAGCAGCGCCCGGACAGGGGTAGGCTCCTACAATGAGCAGTTCTTC; CDR3: CASSARTGVGSYNEQFF
J: TRBJ2-7; size: once; D: -; V: TRBV2; DNA: TGTGCCAGCACCTCATTAACAGTGTCCTACGAGCAGTACTTC; CDR3: CASTSLTVSYEQYF
J: TRBJ2-5; size: -; D: -; V: TRBV28; DNA: TGTGCCAGCAAAGGAGGTCCCGGGGAGACCCAGTACTTC; CDR3: CASKGGPGETQYF
J: TRBJ2-5; size: -; D: TRBD1; V: TRBV5-1; DNA: TGCGCCAGCAGCTTGGGGACAGGGAGGGAGACCCAGTACTTC; CDR3: CASSLGTGRETQYF
J: TRBJ2-1; size: -; D: -; V: TRBV18; DNA: TGTGCCAGCTCACCTGGGGCTGAGCAGTTCTTC; CDR3: CASSPGAEQFF
J: TRBJ2-5; size: -; D: TRBD1; V: TRBV7-6; DNA: TGTGCCAGCAGCCCGAGGACAGGGGCGGGGGAGACCCAGTACTTC; CDR3: CASSPRTGAGETQYF
J: TRBJ1-1; size: -; D: TRBD1; V: TRBV2; DNA: TGTGCCAGCATAGGACAGGGACTGACTGAAGCTTTCTTT; CDR3: CASIGQGLTEAFF
J: TRBJ2-5; size: -; D: TRBD1; V: TRBV2; DNA: TGTGCCAGCAATGCCGGACAGGGGGCATGGGAGACCCAGTACTTC; CDR3: CASNAGQGAWETQYF
J: TRBJ1-5; size: -; D: -; V: TRBV3-1/TRBV3-2; DNA: TGTGCCAGCAGCCAAGATGCGAATAGCAATCAGCCCCAGCATTTT; CDR3: CASSQDANSNQPQHF
J: TRBJ2-1; size: -; D: -; V: TRBV18; DNA: TGTGCCAGCTCTCGAAACCAAGCGGGTGGACGCAATGAGCAGTTCTTC; CDR3: CASSRNQAGGRNEQFF
J: TRBJ1-1; size: once; D: -; V: TRBV30; DNA: TGTGCCGGACAAGGGAACACTGAAGCTTTCTTT; CDR3: CAGQGNTEAFF
J: TRBJ1-4; size: -; D: -; V: TRBV10-1; DNA: TGCGCCAGCAGTGAGTCGGGAGCCGCCGGAAAACTGTTTTTT; CDR3: CASSESGAAGKLFF
J: TRBJ1-1; size: -; D: -; V: TRBV28; DNA: TGTGCCACCCACAGTTTGAACACTGAAGCTTTCTTT; CDR3: CATHSLNTEAFF
J: TRBJ1-6; size: -; D: -; V: TRBV19; DNA: TGTGCCAGTAACAACAGGGCGGGTAATTCACCCCTCCACTTT; CDR3: CASNNRAGNSPLHF
J: TRBJ1-2; size: -; D: TRBD1; V: TRBV18; DNA: TGTGCCAGCTCTCCTGGACAGGACCCTGGCTACACCTTC; CDR3: CASSPGQDPGYTF
J: TRBJ2-1; size: -; D: TRBD2; V: TRBV19; DNA: TGTGCCAGTAGTATTTCCAGCGGGGGGGCCTTTATATTCGGTGAGCAGTTCTTC; CDR3: CASSISSGGAFIFGEQFF
J: TRBJ1-4; size: -; D: -; V: TRBV2; DNA: TGTGCCAGCGCTTACAGCACAACTAATGAAAAACTGTTTTTT; CDR3: CASAYSTTNEKLFF
J: TRBJ2-7; size: -; D: TRBD1; V: TRBV18; DNA: TGTGCCAGCTCACCACAGACAGGGACAGACGGCTACGAGCAGTACTTC; CDR3: CASSPQTGTDGYEQYF
J: TRBJ1-3; size: -; D: -; V: TRBV5-1; DNA: TGCGCCAGCAGCGCGAGCACAGACTCTGGAAACACCATATATTTT; CDR3: CASSASTDSGNTIYF
J: TRBJ1-5; size: few; D: -; V: TRBV2; DNA: TGTGCCAGAGGGGTAGGCAATCAGCCCCAGCATTTT; CDR3: CARGVGNQPQHF